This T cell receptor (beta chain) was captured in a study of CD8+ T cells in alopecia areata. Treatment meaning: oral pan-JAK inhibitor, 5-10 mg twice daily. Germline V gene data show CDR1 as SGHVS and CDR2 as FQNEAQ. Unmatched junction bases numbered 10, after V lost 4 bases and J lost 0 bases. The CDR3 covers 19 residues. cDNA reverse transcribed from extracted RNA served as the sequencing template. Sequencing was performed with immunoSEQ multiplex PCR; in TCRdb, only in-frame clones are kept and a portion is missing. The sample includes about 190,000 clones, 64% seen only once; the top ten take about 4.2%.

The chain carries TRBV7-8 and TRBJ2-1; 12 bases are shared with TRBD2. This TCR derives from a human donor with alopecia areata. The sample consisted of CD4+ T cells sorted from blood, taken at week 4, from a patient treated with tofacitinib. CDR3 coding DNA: TGTGCCAGCAGCTCACGTGCTAGCGGGGGGGCCAGCTCCTACAATGAGCAGTTCTTC. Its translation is CASSSRASGGASSYNEQFF.